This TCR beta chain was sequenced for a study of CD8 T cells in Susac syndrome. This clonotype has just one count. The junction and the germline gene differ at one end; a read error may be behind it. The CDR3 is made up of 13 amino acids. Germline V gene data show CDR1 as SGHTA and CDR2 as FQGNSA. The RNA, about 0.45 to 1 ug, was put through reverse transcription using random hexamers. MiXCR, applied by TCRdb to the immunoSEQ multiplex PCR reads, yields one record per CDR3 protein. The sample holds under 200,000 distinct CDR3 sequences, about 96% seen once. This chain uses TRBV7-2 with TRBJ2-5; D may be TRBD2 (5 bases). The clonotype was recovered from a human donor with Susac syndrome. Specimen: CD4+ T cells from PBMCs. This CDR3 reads CASSIAVAETQYF. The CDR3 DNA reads TGTGCCAGCAGCATAGCTGTAGCGGAGACCCAGTACTTC.